The clone carrying this T cell receptor beta chain was observed a handful of times. What it binds is not known. This sample is part of a study of T-cell memory formation after mild COVID-19. Study results and caveats: Still unconfirmed is whether the second-wave clones peaking on day 37 recognized SARS-CoV-2. In pre-infection memory, a portion of responding clones appeared, which suggested that cross-reactive memory joined. CD4/CD8 balance characterized clones contracting day 15 to 85, and CD4+ skew characterized later expanders. CD4+ contracting clones lay mainly in CM and EM, CD8+ ones in EMRA.

TCRdb reanalysed the 5' RACE reads using MiXCR and keeps one entry per CDR3 protein. Here the sample spans roughly 340,000 distinct CDR3 sequences, 20% being singletons. Germline loops: CDR1 LNHNV, CDR2 YYDKDF (reference sequence). The CDR3 totals 18 residues. V lost 0 bases to trimming and J lost 0 bases, with 16 bases between them. The V gene is TRBV15, the J gene TRBJ2-3, with D possibly being TRBD1 (6 bases). The sample comprised PBMCs or a T cell subset sorted from them (not recorded which). The clonotype comes from a man aged 18 to 29 who had mild COVID-19 (a few samples of this study predate the infection). Cell type and time point are not known. The CDR3 loop is CATSRDSATGSSTDTQYF. The CDR3 nucleotides read TGTGCCACCAGCAGAGATTCCGCGACAGGTTCTAGCACAGATACGCAGTATTTT. The full variable domain, its missing parts supplied by reference TRBV15 and TRBJ2-3, is DAMVIQNPRYQVTQFGKPVTLSCSQTLNHNVMYWYQQKSSQAPKLLFHYYDKDFNNEADTPDNFQSRRPNTSFCFLDIRSPGLGDTAMYLCATSRDSATGSSTDTQYFGPGTRLTVL.